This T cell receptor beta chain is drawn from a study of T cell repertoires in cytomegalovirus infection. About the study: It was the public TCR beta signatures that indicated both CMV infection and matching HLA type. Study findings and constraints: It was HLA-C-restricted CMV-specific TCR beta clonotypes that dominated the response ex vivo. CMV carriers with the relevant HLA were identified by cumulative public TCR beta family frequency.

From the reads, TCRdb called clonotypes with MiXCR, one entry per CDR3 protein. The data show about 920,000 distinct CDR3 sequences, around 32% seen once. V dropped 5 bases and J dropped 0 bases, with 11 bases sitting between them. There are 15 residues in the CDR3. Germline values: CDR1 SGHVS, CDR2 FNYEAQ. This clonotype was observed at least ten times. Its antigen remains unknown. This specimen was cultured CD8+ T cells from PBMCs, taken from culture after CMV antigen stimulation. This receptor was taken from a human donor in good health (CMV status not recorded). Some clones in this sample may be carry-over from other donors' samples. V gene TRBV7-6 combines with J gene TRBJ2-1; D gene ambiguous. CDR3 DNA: TGTGCCAGCAGCCGCGATCGTTCCTCCTACAATGAGCAGTTCTTC. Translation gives CASSRDRSSYNEQFF.